The 30 T cell receptor beta chains given below trace back to one sample, sequenced in a study of blood T cell repertoires in COVID-19. Sequencing was performed with immunoSEQ multiplex PCR; in TCRdb, only in-frame clones are kept and a portion is missing. The table lists some 420,000 clones, around 87% of them singletons. Sequencing was done on a sample of PBMCs or T cells enriched from blood (not recorded which). Receptors originate from a man aged 25-45 years who had recovered from COVID-19.

The CDR3 bases are TGTGCCAGCAGCCCTGGGGCTAGCGGGGCCAATGAGCAGTTCTTC. It specifies CASSPGASGANEQFF. The chain recombines TRBV9 with TRBJ2-1; 9 bases are shared with TRBD2. The CDR3 length is 15 residues. The germline V gene has CDR1 SGDLS and CDR2 YYNGEE. Trimming removed 4 bases from V and 6 bases from J; junction bases left unmatched: 8.

This rearrangement joins TRBV9 to TRBJ2-2; 7 nucleotides line up with TRBD1. This CDR3 region has 14 residues. V was pared by 3 bases and J by 6 bases, with 5 bases of the junction left unmatched. Germline V lookup: CDR1 SGDLS, CDR2 YYNGEE. CDR3 bases: TGTGCCAGCAGCGGGGGACAGCATCCCGGGGAGCTGTTTTTT. Translating it yields CASSGGQHPGELFF.

The V call is TRBV19, the J call TRBJ1-1, with 9 bases lining up with TRBD1. Germline trimming cut 4 bases from V and 1 base from J; bases unmatched to any gene: 4. Germline V gene sequence: CDR1 LNHDA, CDR2 SQIVND (reference sequence). CDR3 length equals 15 residues. The CDR3 DNA sequence: TGTGCCAGTAGTAGGGGGACAGGGAGGAACACTGAAGCTTTCTTT. It translates to CASSRGTGRNTEAFF. Full variable domain (missing parts from reference TRBV19 and TRBJ1-1): DGGITQSPKYLFRKEGQNVTLSCEQNLNHDAMYWYRQDPGQGLRLIYYSQIVNDFQKGDIAEGYSVSREKKESFPLTVTSAQKNPTAFYLCASSRGTGRNTEAFFGQGTRLTVV.

The J gene is TRBJ2-2, the V gene TRBV12-3 or TRBV12-4; TRBD1 might be the D (7 bases). The V gene lost 7 bases and the J gene lost 7 bases, with 13 bases spanning the gap. The CDR3 runs to 13 residues. The chain's CDR3 is CASTTQGGGELFF. As DNA, the CDR3 is TGTGCCAGCACCACTCAGGGGGGCGGGGAGCTGTTTTTT.

The chain joins TRBV10-1 to TRBJ1-2; D perhaps matches TRBD1 (5 bases). CDR1 and CDR2 (germline): WNHNN, SYGVQD (reference sequence). The CDR3 is 13 residues long. Trimming stripped 1 base from V and 4 bases from J, with 7 bases between. CDR3 sequence reads: CASSEYRRYGYTF. The CDR3 DNA is TGCGCCAGCAGTGAGTACAGGCGCTATGGCTACACCTTC.

The CDR3 sequence: CASSFFRTVSTDTQYF. CDR3 sequence (DNA): TGTGCCAGCAGCTTTTTTAGGACAGTTTCCACAGATACGCAGTATTTT. The chain joins TRBV7-9 to TRBJ2-3; tentative D call: TRBD1 (6 bases). The CDR3 sequence is 16 residues long. V lost 3 bases and J 2 bases, leaving 15 bases between the germline ends. Germline CDR1 and CDR2: SEHNR and FQNEAQ (reference sequence).

The chain has TRBV7-8 and TRBJ2-5; a weak D match, TRBD2 (5 bases). This CDR3 contains 12 residues. Germline V gene sequence: CDR1 SGHVS, CDR2 FQNEAQ. The V end was cut by 5 bases, the J end by 7 bases, with 11 bases between. The CDR3 protein is CASSPEVGTQYF. In DNA, the CDR3 is TGTGCCAGCAGCCCGGAGGTGGGGACCCAGTACTTC.

This chain connects TRBV6-1 to TRBJ2-1, with TRBD1 as a possible D gene (5 bases). Germline V gene sequence: CDR1 MNHNS, CDR2 SASEGT. The CDR3 spans 15 residues. V was shortened by 2 bases and J by 4 bases, with 12 bases between the two germline ends. CDR3: CASSELRVRYNEQFF. The CDR3 bases are TGTGCCAGCAGTGAACTCAGGGTCCGATACAATGAGCAGTTCTTC.

The J gene is TRBJ1-4, the V gene TRBV21-1. TRBV21-1 has pseudogene status. The CDR3 is 18 amino acids. CDR3 region: CASSKSLENYATNEKLFF. The CDR3 DNA is TGTGCCAGCAGCAAATCTCTTGAGAATTATGCAACTAATGAAAAACTGTTTTTT.

Here the CDR3 reads CASSWGGHEQYF. Written as DNA, the CDR3 is TGCGCCAGCAGCTGGGGGGGGCACGAGCAGTACTTC. This chain joins TRBV5-1 and TRBJ2-7, with D maybe TRBD2 (7 bases). In germline, CDR1 is SGHRS, CDR2 YFSETQ. Trimming pared 3 bases from V and 5 bases from J, leaving 9 bases between. The CDR3 extends over 12 amino acids. Together with reference TRBV5-1 and TRBJ2-7, the CDR3 gives the full variable domain: KAGVTQTPRYLIKTRGQQVTLSCSPISGHRSVSWYQQTPGQGLQFLFEYFSETQRNKGNFPGRFSGRQFSNSRSEMNVSTLELGDSALYLCASSWGGHEQYFGPGTRLTVT.

The rearrangement links TRBV5-8 to TRBJ1-1; D not resolved. There are 11 residues in the CDR3. V lost 6 bases, J lost 6 bases, and 9 bases lay in between. Germline lookup yields CDR1 SGHTS and CDR2 YDEGEE. The CDR3 region has the DNA TGTGCCAGCACCGGGGTCTCTGAAGCTTTCTTT. It encodes CASTGVSEAFF.

The rearrangement joins TRBV11-2 to TRBJ2-5, with TRBD2 matching over 9 bases. V was pared by 5 bases and J by 1 base, with 11 bases of the junction left unmatched. This CDR3 is built from 17 residues. The V gene's germline CDR1 is SGHAT and CDR2 FQNNGV. The CDR3 spells CASSQLATSGFQETQYF. The CDR3 nucleotides are TGTGCCAGCAGCCAACTTGCGACTAGCGGATTCCAAGAGACCCAGTACTTC.

The rearrangement joins TRBV27 to TRBJ1-5; TRBD1 is a possible D gene (5 bases). The CDR3 loop spans 12 amino acids. The V and J ends lost 6 bases and 2 bases respectively, with 5 bases between them. The germline V gene encodes CDR1 MNHEY and CDR2 SMNVEV (reference sequence). This chain's CDR3 is CASRTGNQPQHF. The CDR3 nucleotides are TGTGCCAGCAGGACAGGCAATCAGCCCCAGCATTTT.

The V gene is TRBV7-9, the J gene TRBJ1-1; D might be TRBD1 (6 bases). The ends were cut back, 1 base at V and 5 bases at J, with 20 bases in the middle. The CDR3 consists of 17 residues. Germline lookup yields CDR1 SEHNR and CDR2 FQNEAQ (reference sequence). The CDR3 DNA reads TGTGCCAGCAGCTTAGGTCCAGGGGACCCCAAAACTACTGAAGCTTTCTTT. This gives the protein CASSLGPGDPKTTEAFF.

The chain couples TRBV4-2 to TRBJ2-7, with 8 positions matching TRBD1. The CDR3 sequence is 15 residues long. Looked up from germline, CDR1 is LGHNA and CDR2 is YNFKEQ. The ends lost 1 base at V and 4 bases at J; junction bases unmatched: 6. The CDR3 spells CASSQGAGGGYEQYF. The CDR3 DNA is TGTGCCAGCAGCCAAGGGGCAGGGGGCGGGTACGAGCAGTACTTC.

The rearrangement links TRBV18 to TRBJ2-3; D is perhaps TRBD1 (6 bases). From germline, CDR1 is KGHSH and CDR2 LQKENI. Deletions cut 5 bases from V and 4 bases from J, with 10 bases between. The length of the CDR3 is 13 residues. CDR3 DNA sequence: TGTGCCAGCTCATACAGGGATGCAGATACGCAGTATTTT. It translates to CASSYRDADTQYF. Complete variable domain (other parts from reference TRBV18 and TRBJ2-3): NAGVMQNPRHLVRRRGQEARLRCSPMKGHSHVYWYRQLPEEGLKFMVYLQKENIIDESGMPKERFSAEFPKEGPSILRIQQVVRGDSAAYFCASSYRDADTQYFGPGTRLTVL.

The chain carries TRBV5-4 and TRBJ2-1; 7 nucleotides match TRBD2. V shed 0 bases, J shed 1 base, and the junction held 4 bases outside the gene matches. The CDR3 contains 16 residues. CDR1 SGHNT and CDR2 YYREEE come from the germline V gene (reference sequence). For the CDR3, the DNA is TGTGCCAGCAGCTTGGCCGGGGGACTATCCTACAATGAGCAGTTCTTC. It codes for CASSLAGGLSYNEQFF.

This rearrangement joins TRBV5-1 to TRBJ2-2, with no clear D. Germline V gene sequence: CDR1 SGHRS, CDR2 YFSETQ. Trimming pared 0 bases from V and 2 bases from J, leaving 14 bases between. The CDR3 totals 17 residues. The CDR3 here is CASSLGLAPSNTGELFF. CDR3 nucleotide sequence: TGCGCCAGCAGCTTGGGATTAGCCCCCTCAAACACCGGGGAGCTGTTTTTT.

This chain joins TRBV18 and TRBJ1-1; the D gene is possibly TRBD1 (5 bases). V lost 5 bases, J lost 11 bases, and 18 bases lay in between. The CDR3 loop spans 13 amino acids. Germline CDR1 is KGHSH and CDR2 is LQKENI. This CDR3 reads CASSTRDGADAFF. CDR3 coding DNA: TGTGCCAGCTCAACCAGGGATGGGGCGGACGCTTTCTTT.

This chain links TRBV30 with TRBJ1-6, with 7 bases lining up with TRBD1. V gave up 0 bases and J gave up 8 bases; unmatched junction bases: 7. Germline CDR1 is GTSNPN and CDR2 is SVGIG (reference sequence). This CDR3 contains 15 residues. As DNA, the CDR3 is TGTGCCTGGAGTGTACTACTCCAGGGGGATTCACCCCTCCACTTT. Residues: CAWSVLLQGDSPLHF.

The chain combines TRBV24-1 with TRBJ1-2; D unclear. The CDR3 spans 13 residues. Germline loops: CDR1 KGHDR, CDR2 SFDVKD. V was shortened by 6 bases and J by 3 bases, with 10 bases between the two germline ends. The CDR3 DNA is TGTGCCACCAGTCCCGGGTCTTACTATGGCTACACCTTC. Its protein is CATSPGSYYGYTF.

The chain links TRBV6-5 to TRBJ1-2; the match to TRBD1 covers 7 bases. Unmatched junction bases numbered 1, after V lost 6 bases and J lost 6 bases. CDR3 length: 11 residues. Germline lookup yields CDR1 MNHEY and CDR2 SVGAGI. The CDR3 DNA sequence: TGTGCCAGCAGAGGGACAGATGGCTACACCTTC. Translated: CASRGTDGYTF.

J is TRBJ2-3 and V is TRBV19; D might be TRBD1 (6 bases). Germline CDR1 reads LNHDA; CDR2 reads SQIVND (reference sequence). Trimming left V 7 bases short and J 0 bases short, with 8 bases between. The CDR3 loop spans 13 amino acids. CDR3 bases: TGTGCCAGTATGGACAGTAGCACAGATACGCAGTATTTT. Encoded protein: CASMDSSTDTQYF.

As to this clone: Relative to the germline gene, one junction end is altered; a read error may explain this. The chain has TRBV27 and TRBJ2-1, with 7 bases that match TRBD2. The CDR3 spans 15 residues. Germline V gene data show CDR1 as MNHEY and CDR2 as SMNVEV (reference sequence). The CDR3 coding sequence is TGTGCCAGCAGTTACCTAGAGGCTAGCGGTGGGTGGGAGGTCTTC. Amino acids: CASSYLEASGGWEVF.

This clone appeared a few times. The V and J genes are TRBV11-2 and TRBJ1-6; D is perhaps TRBD1 (6 bases). CDR1 and CDR2 (germline): SGHAT, FQNNGV. The CDR3 is 15 amino acids. The germline V and J ends were trimmed by 0 bases and 6 bases, with 9 bases remaining between them. The CDR3 spells CASSLEPGVNSPLHF. In nucleotides, the CDR3 is TGTGCCAGCAGCTTAGAGCCAGGGGTTAATTCACCCCTCCACTTT.

The rearrangement uses TRBV12-3 or TRBV12-4 and TRBJ1-5; D ambiguous. V lost 2 bases and J lost 9, with 8 bases in between. The CDR3 has 12 residues. The CDR3 loop is CASSLSFGPQHF. The CDR3 DNA follows: TGTGCCAGCAGTTTAAGTTTCGGGCCCCAGCATTTT.

The rearrangement links TRBV5-1 to TRBJ1-2; weak D call: TRBD1 (6 bases). This CDR3 is 16 amino acids long. The ends were cut back, 2 bases at V and 0 bases at J, with 14 bases in the middle. The germline gives CDR1 SGHRS, CDR2 YFSETQ. CDR3 in amino acids: CASSLRTAPPNYGYTF. The CDR3 coding sequence is TGCGCCAGCAGCTTACGGACAGCTCCACCTAACTATGGCTACACCTTC.

In this sample, this clone turned up once. The CDR3 region is CASSERPGSGRVYEQYF. DNA of the CDR3: TGCGCCAGCAGTGAGCGGCCCGGGAGCGGGAGGGTCTACGAGCAGTACTTC. The rearrangement uses TRBV10-2 and TRBJ2-7, with TRBD2 matching over 10 bases. The junction had 10 bases not matched to a gene; V was cut back by 2 bases and J by 3 bases. This CDR3 is 17 amino acids long. Germline CDR1 reads WSHSY; CDR2 reads SAAADI.

In this sample, this clone turned up once. V and J are TRBV4-1 and TRBJ1-3, with D tentatively TRBD1 (5 bases). Germline CDR1 MGHRA, CDR2 YSYEKL. The CDR3 loop spans 19 amino acids. The V end was cut by 4 bases, the J end by 0 bases, with 22 bases between. The chain's CDR3 is CASSPHFTPAQDSGNTIYF. As DNA, the CDR3 is TGCGCCAGCAGCCCTCACTTTACACCAGCACAGGACTCTGGAAACACCATATATTTT.

In DNA form, the CDR3 reads TGTGCCAGCAGCATACAGGGGGCTGTATACGAGCAGTACTTC. As protein: CASSIQGAVYEQYF. V and J are TRBV7-6 and TRBJ2-7; 9 bases line up with TRBD1. The CDR3 length is 14 residues. Germline CDR1 is SGHVS and CDR2 is FNYEAQ. J was trimmed by 4 bases and V by 5 bases; bases with no gene match: 6.